This T cell receptor beta chain came from a study of T-cell memory formation after mild COVID-19. 5'RACE primed from the constant segment yielded TCR alpha and TCR beta cDNA libraries bearing sample barcodes and UMIs. One entry per CDR3 protein, called by TCRdb with MiXCR from the 5' RACE reads. The table lists around 90,000 distinct CDR3 sequences, approximately 15% of them singletons. The table lists this clonotype with a few counts. V dropped 3 bases and J dropped 2; count of bases not matched to a gene: 3. The germline gives CDR1 SEHNR, CDR2 FQNEAQ (reference sequence). The CDR3 runs 15 residues. The sequence derives from a man between 18 and 35 years old who had mild COVID-19 (a few samples of this study predate the infection). Cell type and time point are not known. V usage is TRBV7-9 and J usage is TRBJ1-1, with 10 positions matching TRBD1. Specimen: PBMCs or a T cell subset sorted from them (not recorded which). DNA for the CDR3: TGTGCCAGCAGCTTGGGGACAGGGGTAAACACTGAAGCTTTCTTT. It specifies CASSLGTGVNTEAFF.